At least ten counts were recorded for the clone carrying this TCR beta chain. Its target is unknown. This sample is drawn from a study of identical twins. CDR1 and CDR2 from the germline V gene are SGDLS and YYNGEE. The CDR3 has 15 amino acids. V was pared by 3 bases and J by 0 bases, with 2 bases of the junction left unmatched. One entry per CDR3 protein results from TCRdb running MiXCR on the 5' RACE reads. The sample records approximately 590,000 distinct CDR3 sequences, 7.5% to 10% being singletons. Study-level points and caveats: Out-of-frame alpha sequences that twins shared showed excess low generation probability. Excess sharing by twins proved weaker in beta out-of-frame sequences. Insertion counts were lower in abundant cord blood beta clonotypes, a trend that memory repertoires did not show.

This same sample was also taken into another study, of yellow fever vaccine responses in identical twins.

Sequenced input: PBMCs. V is TRBV9 and J is TRBJ1-5, with 8 nucleotides matching TRBD1. This clonotype originated in a woman aged 18-30 years in good health. The CDR3 reads CASSATGVSNQPQHF. The CDR3 region has the DNA TGTGCCAGCAGCGCGACAGGGGTTAGCAATCAGCCCCAGCATTTT. Variable domain in full (rest from reference TRBV9 and TRBJ1-5): DSGVTQTPKHLITATGQRVTLRCSPRSGDLSVYWYQQSLDQGLQFLIQYYNGEERAKGNILERFSAQQFPDLHSELNLSSLELGDSALYFCASSATGVSNQPQHFGDGTRLSIL.